The clone carrying this T cell receptor beta chain was recorded at least ten times. Its antigen is still unknown. Arm-PCR with iRepertoire HTBI primers amplified the CDR3 regions for these TCR beta libraries. In TCRdb, the multiplex PCR reads were re-called with MiXCR into one record per CDR3 protein. The sample carries around 240,000 distinct CDR3 sequences, 18% recorded once. Time point of the sample: newly diagnosed GD, antithyroid drugs for less than 3 months. PBMC-extracted RNA yielded the TCR library. The sample originates from a study of regulatory T cells in long-lasting Graves disease. General study points: With persistent disease, TRBV28, TRBJ1-2 and TRBJ2-5 were the favored segments.

V lost 4 bases and J 5 bases, leaving 21 bases between the germline ends. The length of the CDR3 is 16 residues. CDR1 and CDR2 (germline): PRHDT, FYEKMQ (reference sequence). The same specimen was also included in a second study, on T cells in Graves' hyperthyroidism and ophthalmopathy. That paper states: Ophthalmopathy was told apart from stable hyperthyroidism by a 13 V-J model.

The chain has TRBV13 and TRBJ2-7; D is unresolved. The receptor was derived from a woman aged 25 to 39 with Graves disease. The sample consisted of peripheral blood mononuclear cells (PBMCs), taken at new diagnosis, from a patient treated with antithyroid drugs. The CDR3 region is CASSSRRLGRGDEQYF. CDR3 nucleotide sequence: TGTGCCAGCAGCTCCCGCCGTCTCGGCAGAGGAGACGAGCAGTACTTC.